The clone carrying this TCR beta chain was detected only a few times. Its target is unknown. The sample belongs to a study of blood T cells in healthy people across ages. With a J-beta primer mix and a sample-barcoded 5' primer, a second PCR ran 7 to 11 cycles. Researchers report that each sample yielded at least 2.5 million CDR3-containing paired-end reads. TCRdb reanalysed the 5' RACE reads using MiXCR and keeps one entry per CDR3 protein. The sample yields about 970,000 distinct CDR3 sequences, just over 50% seen once. Study results and caveats: There was a strong correlation between TCR beta diversity and naive T cell percentage.

The CDR3 extends over 14 amino acids. Trimming took off 1 base at V and 5 bases at J, with 10 bases between the two ends. Germline V gene sequence: CDR1 SGHRS, CDR2 YFSETQ. The rearrangement joins TRBV5-1 to TRBJ2-1, with D perhaps TRBD1 (6 bases). This clonotype was sampled from a woman aged 55-69 years in good health. What was sequenced was blood. This CDR3 is CASSLTGTHNEQFF. CDR3 DNA sequence: TGCGCCAGCAGCTTGACCGGGACACACAATGAGCAGTTCTTC.